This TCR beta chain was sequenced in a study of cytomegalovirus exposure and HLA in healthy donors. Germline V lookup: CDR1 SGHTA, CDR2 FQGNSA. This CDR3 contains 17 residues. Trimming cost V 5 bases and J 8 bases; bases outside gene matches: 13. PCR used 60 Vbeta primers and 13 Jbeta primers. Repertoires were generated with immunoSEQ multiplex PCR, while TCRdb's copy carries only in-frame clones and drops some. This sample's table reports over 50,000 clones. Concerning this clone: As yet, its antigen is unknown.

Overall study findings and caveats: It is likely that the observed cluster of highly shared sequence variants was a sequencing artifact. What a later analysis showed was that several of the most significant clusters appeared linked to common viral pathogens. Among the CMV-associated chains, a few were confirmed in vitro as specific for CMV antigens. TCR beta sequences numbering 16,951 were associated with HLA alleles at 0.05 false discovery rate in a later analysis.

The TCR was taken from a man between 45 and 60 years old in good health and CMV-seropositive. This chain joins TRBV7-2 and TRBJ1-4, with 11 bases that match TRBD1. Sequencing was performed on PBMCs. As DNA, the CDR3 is TGTGCCAGCAGCCGCCGGGACAGGGGGGGAAGTATGGAAAAACTGTTTTTT. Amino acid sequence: CASSRRDRGGSMEKLFF.